This TCR beta chain derives from a study of blood T cell repertoires in COVID-19. Overall study: The samples span acute and convalescent COVID-19 from the United States, Italy and Spain. PBMCs, B-cell-depleted T cells, or T cells were the source of the cDNA or gDNA that made up the material.

The V end was cut by 1 base, the J end by 3 bases, with 9 bases between. The CDR3 loop spans 14 amino acids. Germline-derived CDR1 and CDR2 are MNHNY and SVGAGI (reference sequence). Original analysis: Reference gene primer amplification gave nucleated cell count estimates. Data came from immunoSEQ multiplex PCR; TCRdb stores just in-frame clones and leaves some out. The DNA gave D and trimming, while V, J and clone size come from that table. The sample has 70,000 to 85,000 clones, roughly 90% seen once; the top ten hold approximately 9.1%. The sample was peripheral blood. This rearrangement joins TRBV6-6 to TRBJ1-1; TRBD1 is a possible D gene (6 bases). This clonotype was obtained from a human donor in a cohort sampled during active COVID-19. In DNA form, the CDR3 reads TGTGCCAGCAGTTACTACAGGGAGTACACTGAAGCTTTCTTT. This codes for CASSYYREYTEAFF.